The clone carrying this TCR beta chain was detected only a few times. Its specificity is not known. With V trimmed by 2 bases and J by 1 base, 2 bases remained unmatched. Germline-derived CDR1 and CDR2 are SGHKS and YYEKEE (reference sequence). This CDR3 comprises 14 residues. This sample was included in a study of cytomegalovirus exposure and HLA in healthy donors. Amplification used 60 Vbeta primers and 13 Jbeta primers. TCRdb keeps only in-frame clones here, not all; method: immunoSEQ multiplex PCR. The sample holds under 200,000 clones, roughly 77% seen once. Study results and caveats: Per a later analysis, HLA-associated TCR beta chains showed more clonal expansion than other, equally common TCR beta chains. HLA alleles were associated with 15,000 to 20,000 TCR beta sequences in a later analysis at 0.05 false discovery rate. V- and J-gene trimming of TCR beta was linked (in a later analysis) to a missense DCLRE1C variant.

Sample: PBMCs. This TCR came from a woman between 35 and 50 years old in good health and CMV-seropositive. The rearrangement joins TRBV5-5 to TRBJ1-1; 7 bases line up with TRBD1. As DNA, the CDR3 is TGTGCCAGCAGCTTAGGGACAGCGAACACTGAAGCTTTCTTT. Translating it yields CASSLGTANTEAFF.